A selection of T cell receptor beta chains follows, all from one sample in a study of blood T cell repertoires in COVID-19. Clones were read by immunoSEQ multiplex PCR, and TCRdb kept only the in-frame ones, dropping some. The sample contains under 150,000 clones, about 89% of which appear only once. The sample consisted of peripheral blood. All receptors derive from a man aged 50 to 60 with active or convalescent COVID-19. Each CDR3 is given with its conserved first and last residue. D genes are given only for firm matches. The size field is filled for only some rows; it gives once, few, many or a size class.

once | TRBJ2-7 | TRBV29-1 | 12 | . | CSARDGVWEQYF | TGCAGCGCCAGGGATGGAGTATGGGAGCAGTACTTC
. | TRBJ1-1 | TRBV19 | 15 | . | CASSHSDRPSTEAFF | TGTGCCAGTAGTCATTCCGACAGGCCTTCTACTGAAGCTTTCTTT
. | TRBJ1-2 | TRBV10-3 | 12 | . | CAISVNRAGYTF | TGTGCCATCAGTGTAAACAGGGCCGGCTACACCTTC
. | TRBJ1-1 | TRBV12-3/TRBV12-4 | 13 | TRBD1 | CASSFLGGSEAFF | TGTGCCAGCAGTTTCTTAGGGGGCTCTGAAGCTTTCTTT
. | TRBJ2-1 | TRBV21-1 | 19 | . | CASSKGASGREVSYNEQFF | TGTGCCAGCAGCAAAGGGGCTAGCGGGAGGGAGGTCTCCTACAATGAGCAGTTCTTC
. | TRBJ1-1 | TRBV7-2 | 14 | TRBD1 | CASRLTGENTEAFF | TGTGCCAGCAGATTAACAGGGGAAAACACTGAAGCTTTCTTT
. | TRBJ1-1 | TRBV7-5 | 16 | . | CARSHHLNRANTEAFF | TGTGCCAGAAGTCATCATCTGAACAGGGCAAACACTGAAGCTTTCTTT
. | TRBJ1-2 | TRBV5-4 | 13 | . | CASNSWGGTGYTF | TGTGCCAGCAACTCATGGGGGGGCACTGGCTACACCTTC
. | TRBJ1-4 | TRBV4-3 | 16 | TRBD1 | CASSQFSGTGGEKLFF | TGCGCCAGCAGCCAATTCTCCGGGACAGGGGGGGAAAAACTGTTTTTT
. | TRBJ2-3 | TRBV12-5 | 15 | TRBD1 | CASGFRQGVGDTQYF | TGTGCTAGTGGTTTCCGACAGGGTGTCGGAGATACGCAGTATTTT
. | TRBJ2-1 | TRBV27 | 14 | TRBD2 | CASRAGARYNEQFF | TGTGCCAGCCGAGCGGGAGCCCGCTACAATGAGCAGTTCTTC
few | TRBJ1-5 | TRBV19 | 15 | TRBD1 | CASSGTGGRNQPQHF | TGTGCCAGTAGTGGGACAGGGGGCCGTAATCAGCCCCAGCATTTT
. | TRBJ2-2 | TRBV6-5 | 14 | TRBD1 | CARPGQGSAGELFF | TGTGCCAGGCCGGGACAGGGATCCGCCGGGGAGCTGTTTTTT
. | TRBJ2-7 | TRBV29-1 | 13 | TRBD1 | CSVTAGTEYEQYF | TGCAGCGTCACGGCCGGGACAGAGTACGAGCAGTACTTC
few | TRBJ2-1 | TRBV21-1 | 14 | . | CASSKTSDPDEQFF | TGTGCCAGCAGCAAGACTAGCGACCCGGATGAGCAGTTCTTC
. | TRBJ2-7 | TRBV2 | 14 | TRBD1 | CASTLPDRGNEQYF | TGTGCCAGCACCCTGCCCGACAGGGGGAACGAGCAGTACTTC
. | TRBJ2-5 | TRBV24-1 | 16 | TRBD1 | CATSDFGNRGQETQYF | TGTGCCACCAGTGATTTTGGTAACAGGGGCCAAGAGACCCAGTACTTC
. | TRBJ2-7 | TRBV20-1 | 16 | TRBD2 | CSASNLQGLVGYEQYF | TGCAGTGCTAGTAATTTGCAGGGACTAGTCGGCTACGAGCAGTACTTC
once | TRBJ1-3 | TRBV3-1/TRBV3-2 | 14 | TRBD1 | CASGTVTSGNTIYF | TGTGCCAGCGGGACAGTGACCTCTGGAAACACCATATATTTT
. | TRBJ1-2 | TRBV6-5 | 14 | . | CASSYSSGGNGYTF | TGTGCCAGCAGTTACTCATCGGGGGGCAATGGCTACACCTTC
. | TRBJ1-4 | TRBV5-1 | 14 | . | CASSLGRGYEKLFF | TGCGCCAGCAGCTTGGGCAGGGGTTATGAAAAACTGTTTTTT
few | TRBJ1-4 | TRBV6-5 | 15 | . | CASSPGRGHNEKLFF | TGTGCCAGCAGCCCCGGGAGGGGACATAATGAAAAACTGTTTTTT
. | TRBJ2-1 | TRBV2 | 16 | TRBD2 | CASKGLTSGGANEQFF | TGTGCCAGCAAGGGCTTGACTAGCGGGGGGGCCAATGAGCAGTTCTTC
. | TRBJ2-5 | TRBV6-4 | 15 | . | CASSQGTGLGETQYF | TGTGCCAGCAGTCAGGGGACCGGCCTTGGGGAGACCCAGTACTTC
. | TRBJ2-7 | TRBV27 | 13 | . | CASSVGSSYEQYF | TGTGCCAGCAGTGTCGGGTCCTCCTACGAGCAGTACTTC
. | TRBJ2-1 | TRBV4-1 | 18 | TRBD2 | CASSQFGGGRASYNEQFF | TGCGCCAGCAGCCAATTTGGGGGCGGGAGGGCCTCCTACAATGAGCAGTTCTTC
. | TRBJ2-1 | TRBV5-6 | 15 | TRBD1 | CASSLEGTGSNEQFF | TGTGCCAGCAGCTTAGAAGGGACAGGGAGCAATGAGCAGTTCTTC
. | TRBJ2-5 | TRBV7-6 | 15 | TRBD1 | CASSLGTGVGETQYF | TGTGCCAGCAGCTTAGGGACAGGGGTTGGGGAGACCCAGTACTTC
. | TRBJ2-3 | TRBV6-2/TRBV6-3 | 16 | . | CASSGGFAGNTDTQYF | TGTGCCAGCAGCGGGGGATTCGCGGGAAACACAGATACGCAGTATTTT
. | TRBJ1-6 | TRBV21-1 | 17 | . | CASSKSLRDRGSSPLHF | TGTGCCAGCAGCAAATCTCTCCGGGACAGGGGAAGTTCACCCCTCCACTTT
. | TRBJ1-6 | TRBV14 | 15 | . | CASSQDRGVYSPLHF | TGTGCCAGCAGCCAAGACAGGGGAGTTTATTCACCCCTCCACTTT
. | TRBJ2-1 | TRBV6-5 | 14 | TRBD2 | CASSRSGRASEQFF | TGTGCCAGCAGTCGGAGCGGGAGGGCAAGTGAGCAGTTCTTC
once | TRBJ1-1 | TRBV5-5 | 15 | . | CASSLVQGLGTEAFF | TGTGCCAGCAGCTTGGTTCAGGGTTTAGGCACTGAAGCTTTCTTT
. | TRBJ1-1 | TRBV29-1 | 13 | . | CSASTGANTEAFF | TGCAGCGCCTCGACAGGAGCGAACACTGAAGCTTTCTTT
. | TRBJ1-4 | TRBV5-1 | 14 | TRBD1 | CASRTGDRGEKLFF | TGCGCCAGCAGAACGGGGGACAGGGGCGAAAAACTGTTTTTT
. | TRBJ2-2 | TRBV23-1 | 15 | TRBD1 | CASRDRGRRSGELFF | TGCGCCAGCAGAGACAGGGGGCGAAGGTCCGGGGAGCTGTTTTTT
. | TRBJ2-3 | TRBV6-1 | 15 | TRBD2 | CAGHTSGGAIDTQYF | TGTGCCGGCCACACTAGCGGGGGGGCTATAGATACGCAGTATTTT
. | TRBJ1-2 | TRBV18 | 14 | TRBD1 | CASSQNRGDYGYTF | TGTGCCAGCTCACAAAACAGGGGGGACTATGGCTACACCTTC
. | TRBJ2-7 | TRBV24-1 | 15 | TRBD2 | CATSDPGTSLYEQYF | TGTGCCACCAGTGACCCCGGGACTAGTCTCTACGAGCAGTACTTC
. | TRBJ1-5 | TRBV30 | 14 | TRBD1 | CAWSTSTGGQPQHF | TGTGCCTGGAGTACTAGCACAGGGGGCCAGCCCCAGCATTTT
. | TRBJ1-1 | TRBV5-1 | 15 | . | CASSLEGVMNTEAFF | TGCGCCAGCAGCTTGGAGGGGGTCATGAACACTGAAGCTTTCTTT
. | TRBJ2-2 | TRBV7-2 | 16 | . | CASSLAGGANTGELFF | TGTGCCAGCAGCTTAGCTGGGGGCGCGAACACCGGGGAGCTGTTTTTT
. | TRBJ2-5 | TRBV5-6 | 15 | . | CASSKGGQVTETQYF | TGTGCCAGCAGCAAGGGAGGACAGGTGACCGAGACCCAGTACTTC
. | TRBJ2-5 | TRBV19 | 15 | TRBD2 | CASSSIRLAEETQYF | TGTGCCAGTAGTTCCATCCGACTAGCGGAAGAGACCCAGTACTTC
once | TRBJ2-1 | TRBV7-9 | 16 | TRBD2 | CASSRTSGRLVDEQFF | TGTGCCAGCAGCCGGACTAGCGGGAGGCTGGTCGATGAGCAGTTCTTC
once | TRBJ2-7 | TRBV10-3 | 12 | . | CAISDISYEQYF | TGTGCCATCAGTGATATATCCTACGAGCAGTACTTC
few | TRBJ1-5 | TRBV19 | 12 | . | CASRTGNQPQHF | TGTGCCAGTAGGACCGGGAATCAGCCCCAGCATTTT
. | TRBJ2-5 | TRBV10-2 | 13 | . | CASSLGGRETQYF | TGCGCCAGCAGTCTCGGGGGGCGGGAGACCCAGTACTTC
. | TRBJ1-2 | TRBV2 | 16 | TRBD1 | CARDIRVQGFEYGYTF | TGTGCCAGGGACATCAGGGTACAGGGGTTCGAGTATGGCTACACCTTC
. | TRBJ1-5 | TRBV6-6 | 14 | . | CASSYSSGIQPQHF | TGTGCCAGCAGTTACTCGTCCGGGATCCAGCCCCAGCATTTT
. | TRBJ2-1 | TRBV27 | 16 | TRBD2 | CASSRGTSESQNEQFF | TGTGCCAGCAGCCGAGGGACTAGCGAGAGTCAGAATGAGCAGTTCTTC
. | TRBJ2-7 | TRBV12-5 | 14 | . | CASGSPRGYYEQYF | TGTGCTAGTGGTTCCCCCCGCGGGTACTACGAGCAGTACTTC
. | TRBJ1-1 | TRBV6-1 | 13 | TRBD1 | CASSETGETEAFF | TGTGCCAGCAGTGAGACAGGGGAAACTGAAGCTTTCTTT
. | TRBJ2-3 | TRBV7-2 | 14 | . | CASSRDLAPDTQYF | TGTGCCAGCAGCCGCGACTTGGCTCCAGATACGCAGTATTTT
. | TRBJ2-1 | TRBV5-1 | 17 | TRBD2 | CASSKDGTSGSYNEQFF | TGCGCCAGCAGTAAAGACGGGACTAGCGGGAGCTACAATGAGCAGTTCTTC
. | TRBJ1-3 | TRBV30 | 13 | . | CALGTTWGNTIYF | TGTGCCCTTGGGACAACCTGGGGAAACACCATATATTTT
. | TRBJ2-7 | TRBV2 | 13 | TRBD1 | CASSGQEEYEQYF | TGTGCCAGCAGCGGACAGGAAGAATACGAGCAGTACTTC
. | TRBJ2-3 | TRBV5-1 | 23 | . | CASSLTLRAPLRGPNSSTDTQYF | TGCGCCAGCAGCTTGACCCTCCGAGCCCCCTTGCGGGGGCCAAACTCTAGCACAGATACGCAGTATTTT
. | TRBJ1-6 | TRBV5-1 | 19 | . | CASSLVPQGGYTMGSPLHF | TGCGCCAGCAGCTTGGTACCCCAAGGAGGGTACACGATGGGGTCACCCCTCCACTTT
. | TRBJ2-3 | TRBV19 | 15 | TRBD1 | CASSTGGVSTDTQYF | TGTGCCAGTAGCACAGGGGGCGTCAGCACAGATACGCAGTATTTT